The 13 T cell receptor beta chains reported below all come from one sample, sequenced in a study of blood T cells in healthy people across ages. Using a J-beta primer mix together with a sample-barcoded 5' primer, a second PCR was run for about 7 to 12 cycles. A single record per CDR3 protein comes from TCRdb applying MiXCR to the 5' RACE reads. This table holds some 1 million distinct CDR3 sequences, more than 35% found once. The sample consisted of blood. The receptors originated from a woman between 55 and 75 years old in good health.

The CDR3 bases are TGTGCCAGCAGCTTAGCGGGGGACAGGGGGTACGGGGCCAACGTCCTGACTTTC. Its protein is CASSLAGDRGYGANVLTF. V and J are TRBV7-8 and TRBJ2-6, with 11 bases aligning to TRBD1. V dropped 0 bases and J dropped 4; count of bases not matched to a gene: 5. Germline V lookup: CDR1 SGHVS, CDR2 FQNEAQ. The CDR3 consists of 18 residues. The whole variable domain, filled in from reference TRBV7-8 and TRBJ2-6, reads GAGVSQSPRYKVAKRGQDVALRCDPISGHVSLFWYQQALGQGPEFLTYFQNEAQLDKSGLPSDRFFAERPEGSVSTLKIQRTQQEDSAVYLCASSLAGDRGYGANVLTFGAGSRLTVL.

This clonotype was observed a few times. The chain combines TRBV20-1 with TRBJ2-3; D unresolved. V lost 0 bases and J 7 bases, leaving 8 bases between the germline ends. The CDR3 consists of 12 residues. Germline V lookup: CDR1 DFQATT, CDR2 SNEGSKA (reference sequence). DNA for the CDR3: TGCAGTGCTAGAGATCAGGCGAATACGCAGTATTTT. Its translation is CSARDQANTQYF.

Worth noting for this clonotype: The junction shows a germline mismatch at one end, possibly a read error. V gene TRBV7-9 combines with J gene TRBJ2-5; TRBD1 matches 8 bases. The tail of the sequence fits TRBJ2-7 better, so the J call may be wrong. This CDR3 is built from 14 residues. Germline V gene data show CDR1 as SEHNR and CDR2 as FQNEAQ (reference sequence). CDR3 sequence reads: CSSSLGQGTHEQYF. In DNA form, the CDR3 reads TGTTCCAGCAGCTTAGGACAGGGAACCCACGAGCAGTACTTC.

The chain links TRBV28 to TRBJ2-1; 8 nucleotides match TRBD2. CDR1 is MDHEN and CDR2 is SYDVKM in the germline V gene. V was clipped by 5 bases and J by 3 bases; unmatched bases: 6. The CDR3 sequence is 15 residues long. The CDR3 here is CASSPQRGHYNEQFF. CDR3 sequence (DNA): TGTGCCAGCAGTCCCCAGCGGGGGCACTACAATGAGCAGTTCTTC.

CDR3 sequence: CASSFAAASDSYEQYF. CDR3 in DNA: TGTGCCAGCAGTTTTGCGGCCGCTAGCGACTCCTACGAGCAGTACTTC. The chain couples TRBV27 to TRBJ2-7, with a tentative D call TRBD2 (6 bases). The CDR3 is 16 amino acids. V was pared by 3 bases and J by 0 bases, with 15 bases between. The V gene's germline CDR1 is MNHEY and CDR2 SMNVEV (reference sequence).

The sample holds one count of this clonotype. J is TRBJ2-3 and V is TRBV15, with D possibly TRBD2 on 6 matching bases. Looked up from germline, CDR1 is LNHNV and CDR2 is YYDKDF (reference sequence). This CDR3 comprises 17 residues. V lost 4 bases and J 5 bases, leaving 22 bases between the germline ends. CDR3 in amino acids: CATSNLPRETDKDTQYF. CDR3 sequence (DNA): TGTGCCACCAGCAACCTCCCTCGGGAGACGGATAAAGATACGCAGTATTTT.

The V call is TRBV20-1, the J call TRBJ2-3; no definite D call. The CDR3 consists of 14 residues. The ends were cut back, 7 bases at V and 0 bases at J, with 14 bases in the middle. Germline V gene lookup returns CDR1 DFQATT and CDR2 SNEGSKA (reference sequence). The CDR3 DNA reads TGCAGTGTTGAGCCAGGAGCGAGCACAGATACGCAGTATTTT. Translating gives CSVEPGASTDTQYF.

The V and J genes are TRBV7-9 and TRBJ2-3; D is ambiguous. Looked up from germline, CDR1 is SEHNR and CDR2 is FQNEAQ (reference sequence). The CDR3 sequence is 14 residues long. V lost 3 bases and J lost 6, with 13 bases in between. CDR3 region: CASSFNPPADTQYF. CDR3 nucleotide sequence: TGTGCCAGCAGCTTTAACCCTCCGGCGGATACGCAGTATTTT.

This clonotype was seen only a few times. The V call is TRBV27, the J call TRBJ2-1; TRBD2 might be the D (6 bases). V lost 2 bases and J lost 9, with 14 bases in between. The CDR3 length is 14 residues. Per the germline V gene, CDR1 is MNHEY and CDR2 is SMNVEV (reference sequence). The DNA of the CDR3 is TGTGCCAGCAGTTTACGTCCGGGAGTGAGTGAGCAGTTCTTC. This sequence encodes CASSLRPGVSEQFF.

This sequence joins TRBV10-1 and TRBJ2-1; no firm D call. Looked up from germline, CDR1 is WNHNN and CDR2 is SYGVQD (reference sequence). CDR3 size: 16 residues. V shed 0 bases and J shed 3 bases, with 12 bases lying between them. CDR3 protein: CASSESVGFGYNEQFF. The CDR3 DNA is TGCGCCAGCAGTGAGTCGGTGGGCTTCGGCTACAATGAGCAGTTCTTC.

There are many counts of this clonotype. This sequence joins TRBV3-1 and TRBJ2-5; D may be TRBD2 (5 bases). The CDR3 sequence is 12 residues long. The germline V gene has CDR1 LGHDT and CDR2 YNNKEL (reference sequence). Deletions cut 6 bases from V and 3 bases from J, with 8 bases between. CDR3 loop: CASSRRKETQYF. CDR3 nucleotide sequence: TGTGCCAGCAGTCGGAGGAAAGAGACCCAGTACTTC.

The chain is built from TRBV30 and TRBJ1-2; 8 bases line up with TRBD1. The J segment lost 3 bases and the V segment lost 5 bases, leaving 5 bases of the junction unmatched. The CDR3 has 13 residues. Germline V lookup: CDR1 GTSNPN, CDR2 SVGIG (reference sequence). DNA for the CDR3: TGTGCCTGGGGAGGACAGGGCGACTATGGCTACACCTTC. Translated, it gives CAWGGQGDYGYTF.

This rearrangement joins TRBV9 to TRBJ2-3; the D is unclear. This CDR3 spans 13 amino acids. Trimming left V 4 bases short and J 2 bases short, with 8 bases between. The V gene's germline CDR1 is SGDLS and CDR2 YYNGEE. CDR3 region: CASSTPYTDTQYF. CDR3 bases: TGTGCCAGCAGCACACCCTACACAGATACGCAGTATTTT. Drawing the rest from reference TRBV9 and TRBJ2-3, the complete variable domain is DSGVTQTPKHLITATGQRVTLRCSPRSGDLSVYWYQQSLDQGLQFLIQYYNGEERAKGNILERFSAQQFPDLHSELNLSSLELGDSALYFCASSTPYTDTQYFGPGTRLTVL.